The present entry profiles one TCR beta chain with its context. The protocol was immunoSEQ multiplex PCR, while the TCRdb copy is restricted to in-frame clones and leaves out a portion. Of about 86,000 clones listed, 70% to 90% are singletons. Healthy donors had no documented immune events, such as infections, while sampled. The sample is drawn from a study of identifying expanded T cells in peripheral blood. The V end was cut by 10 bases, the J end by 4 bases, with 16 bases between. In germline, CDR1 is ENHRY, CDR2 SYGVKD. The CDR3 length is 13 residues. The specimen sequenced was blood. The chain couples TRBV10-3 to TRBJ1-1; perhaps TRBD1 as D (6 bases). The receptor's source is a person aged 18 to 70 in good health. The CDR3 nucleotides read TGTGCCACCGGAGTACAGGGAGGCACTGAAGCTTTCTTT. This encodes CATGVQGGTEAFF.